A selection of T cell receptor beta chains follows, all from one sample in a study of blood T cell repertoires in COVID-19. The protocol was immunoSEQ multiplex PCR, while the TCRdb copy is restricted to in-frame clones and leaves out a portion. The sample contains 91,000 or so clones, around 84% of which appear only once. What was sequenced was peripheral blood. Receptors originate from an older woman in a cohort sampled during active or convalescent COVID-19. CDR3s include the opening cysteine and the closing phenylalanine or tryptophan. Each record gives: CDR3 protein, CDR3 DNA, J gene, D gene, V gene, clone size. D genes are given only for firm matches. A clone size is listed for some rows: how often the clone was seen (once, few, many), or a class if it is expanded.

CASSLSGQVYGYTF TGTGCCAGCAGTTTATCGGGACAGGTCTATGGCTACACCTTC TRBJ1-2 TRBD1 TRBV27 once
CAISESRQGKLAGGTYEQYF TGTGCCATCAGTGAGTCCCGACAGGGAAAACTAGCGGGGGGTACTTACGAGCAGTACTTC TRBJ2-7 TRBD2 TRBV10-3 NA
CASRPGQGGSPLHF TGTGCCAGCCGTCCGGGGCAGGGAGGTTCACCCCTCCACTTT TRBJ1-6 NA TRBV7-9 once
CASSTTVNTEAFF TGCGCCAGCAGCACAACAGTGAACACTGAAGCTTTCTTT TRBJ1-1 NA TRBV5-1 NA
CASCRGGIGEKLFF TGTGCCAGCTGCCGGGGGGGAATTGGGGAAAAACTGTTTTTT TRBJ1-4 NA TRBV6-2/TRBV6-3 NA
CASSESNRLAQPQHF TGCGCCAGCAGTGAGTCGAACAGGTTGGCTCAGCCCCAGCATTTT TRBJ1-5 NA TRBV10-2 NA
CASCRGLAGTDTQYF TGTGCCAGTTGTAGAGGACTAGCGGGCACAGATACGCAGTATTTT TRBJ2-3 TRBD2 TRBV28 few
CASSLARGSGTGELFF TGCGCCAGCAGCTTGGCCCGAGGGAGTGGCACCGGGGAGCTGTTTTTT TRBJ2-2 NA TRBV5-1 NA
CASPQLSRNTDTQYF TGTGCCAGCCCCCAGCTTAGCAGAAACACAGATACGCAGTATTTT TRBJ2-3 NA TRBV5-4 NA
CASSLTRRTSGRHNEQFF TGTGCCAGCAGTCTCACCCGTCGGACTAGCGGGAGACACAATGAGCAGTTCTTC TRBJ2-1 TRBD2 TRBV6-6 NA
CASSRLAGARYQETQYF TGTGCCAGCAGCCGACTAGCGGGGGCTAGGTACCAAGAGACCCAGTACTTC TRBJ2-5 TRBD2 TRBV3-1/TRBV3-2 NA
CASSTPGAGNTIYF TGTGCCAGTAGTACTCCGGGGGCTGGAAACACCATATATTTT TRBJ1-3 NA TRBV19 NA
CASSLVRVRGGDSTDTQYF TGTGCCAGCAGCCTGGTGCGGGTTCGGGGGGGGGATAGCACAGATACGCAGTATTTT TRBJ2-3 TRBD2 TRBV7-8 NA
CASLAGGETQYF TGTGCCAGTTTAGCGGGAGGGGAGACCCAGTACTTC TRBJ2-5 TRBD2 TRBV12-3/TRBV12-4 few
CASSQGGSADTQYF TGCGCCAGCAGCCAAGGGGGCAGCGCAGATACGCAGTATTTT TRBJ2-3 TRBD1 TRBV5-1 NA
CASSLAEASAYNEQFF TGCGCCAGCAGCTTGGCCGAGGCTAGCGCCTACAATGAGCAGTTCTTC TRBJ2-1 NA TRBV5-1 NA
CASSQDLSSGSSYNEQFF TGTGCCAGCAGCCAAGACCTCTCTAGCGGGAGTTCCTACAATGAGCAGTTCTTC TRBJ2-1 TRBD2 TRBV14 NA
CASSRTGGIYGYTF TGTGCCAGCAGCCGGACAGGGGGTATCTATGGCTACACCTTC TRBJ1-2 TRBD1 TRBV5-6 NA
CASSLGPSGGRGEQFF TGTGCTAGCAGCTTAGGGCCTAGCGGGGGGCGGGGTGAGCAGTTCTTC TRBJ2-1 TRBD2 TRBV7-7 few
CASRLGGQPQHF TGTGCCAGCAGATTGGGGGGTCAGCCCCAGCATTTT TRBJ1-5 NA TRBV7-2 NA
CASSIDRVYGYTF TGTGCCAGCAGCATCGACAGGGTCTATGGCTACACCTTC TRBJ1-2 TRBD1 TRBV12-3/TRBV12-4 NA
CASSAVGGRGGYTF TGTGCCAGCAGTGCTGTCGGGGGGCGAGGTGGCTACACCTTC TRBJ1-2 NA TRBV2 NA
CASRGGSSYNSPLHF TGTGCCAGCAGGGGGGGAAGCTCCTATAATTCACCCCTCCACTTT TRBJ1-6 NA TRBV9 NA